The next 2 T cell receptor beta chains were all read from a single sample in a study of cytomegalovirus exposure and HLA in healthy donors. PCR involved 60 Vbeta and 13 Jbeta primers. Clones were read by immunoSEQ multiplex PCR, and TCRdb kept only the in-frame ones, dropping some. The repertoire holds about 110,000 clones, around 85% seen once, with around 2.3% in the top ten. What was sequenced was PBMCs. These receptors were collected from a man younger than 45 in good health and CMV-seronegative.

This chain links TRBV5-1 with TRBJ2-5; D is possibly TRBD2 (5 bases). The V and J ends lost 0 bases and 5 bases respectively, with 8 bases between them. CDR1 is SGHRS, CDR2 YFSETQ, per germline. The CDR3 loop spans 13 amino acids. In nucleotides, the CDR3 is TGCGCCAGCAGCTTGGTCCAGCGGGAGACCCAGTACTTC. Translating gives CASSLVQRETQYF.

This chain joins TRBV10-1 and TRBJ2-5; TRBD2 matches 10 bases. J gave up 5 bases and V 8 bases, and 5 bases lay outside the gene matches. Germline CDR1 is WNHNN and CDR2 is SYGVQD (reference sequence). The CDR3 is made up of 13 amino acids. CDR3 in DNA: TGCGCCAGCGCTAGCGGGGGAGGTGAGACCCAGTACTTC. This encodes CASASGGGETQYF.